The clone carrying this TCR beta chain was seen many times. Specified time point: newly diagnosed GD, antithyroid drugs for less than 3 months. Scientists built the TCR library using RNA that was extracted from PBMCs. Relying on iRepertoire HTBI primers and Arm-PCR of CDR3 regions, the team built TCR beta libraries. Per the study methods: Analysis of the samples identified 50 to 75 TRBV and 14 TRBJ segments. MiXCR was run by TCRdb on the multiplex PCR reads, yielding one entry per CDR3 protein. The V and J calls here are based on TCRdb, not the publication. Here the sample spans about 470,000 distinct CDR3 sequences, 15% being singletons. The data were obtained in a study of regulatory T cells in long-lasting Graves disease. The germline V gene has CDR1 SNHLY and CDR2 FYNNEI. CDR3 size: 12 residues. Trimming stripped 8 bases from V and 3 bases from J, with 11 bases between. A further study also used this sample, focusing on T cells in Graves' hyperthyroidism and ophthalmopathy.

The rearrangement links TRBV2 to TRBJ2-7; no definite D call. This clonotype was obtained from a woman in her twenties or thirties with Graves disease. Source: peripheral blood mononuclear cells (PBMCs), taken at new diagnosis, from a patient treated with antithyroid drugs. The CDR3 DNA reads TGTGCCAGCTCGCAGGCCGACTACGAGCAGTACTTC. Its translation: CASSQADYEQYF.